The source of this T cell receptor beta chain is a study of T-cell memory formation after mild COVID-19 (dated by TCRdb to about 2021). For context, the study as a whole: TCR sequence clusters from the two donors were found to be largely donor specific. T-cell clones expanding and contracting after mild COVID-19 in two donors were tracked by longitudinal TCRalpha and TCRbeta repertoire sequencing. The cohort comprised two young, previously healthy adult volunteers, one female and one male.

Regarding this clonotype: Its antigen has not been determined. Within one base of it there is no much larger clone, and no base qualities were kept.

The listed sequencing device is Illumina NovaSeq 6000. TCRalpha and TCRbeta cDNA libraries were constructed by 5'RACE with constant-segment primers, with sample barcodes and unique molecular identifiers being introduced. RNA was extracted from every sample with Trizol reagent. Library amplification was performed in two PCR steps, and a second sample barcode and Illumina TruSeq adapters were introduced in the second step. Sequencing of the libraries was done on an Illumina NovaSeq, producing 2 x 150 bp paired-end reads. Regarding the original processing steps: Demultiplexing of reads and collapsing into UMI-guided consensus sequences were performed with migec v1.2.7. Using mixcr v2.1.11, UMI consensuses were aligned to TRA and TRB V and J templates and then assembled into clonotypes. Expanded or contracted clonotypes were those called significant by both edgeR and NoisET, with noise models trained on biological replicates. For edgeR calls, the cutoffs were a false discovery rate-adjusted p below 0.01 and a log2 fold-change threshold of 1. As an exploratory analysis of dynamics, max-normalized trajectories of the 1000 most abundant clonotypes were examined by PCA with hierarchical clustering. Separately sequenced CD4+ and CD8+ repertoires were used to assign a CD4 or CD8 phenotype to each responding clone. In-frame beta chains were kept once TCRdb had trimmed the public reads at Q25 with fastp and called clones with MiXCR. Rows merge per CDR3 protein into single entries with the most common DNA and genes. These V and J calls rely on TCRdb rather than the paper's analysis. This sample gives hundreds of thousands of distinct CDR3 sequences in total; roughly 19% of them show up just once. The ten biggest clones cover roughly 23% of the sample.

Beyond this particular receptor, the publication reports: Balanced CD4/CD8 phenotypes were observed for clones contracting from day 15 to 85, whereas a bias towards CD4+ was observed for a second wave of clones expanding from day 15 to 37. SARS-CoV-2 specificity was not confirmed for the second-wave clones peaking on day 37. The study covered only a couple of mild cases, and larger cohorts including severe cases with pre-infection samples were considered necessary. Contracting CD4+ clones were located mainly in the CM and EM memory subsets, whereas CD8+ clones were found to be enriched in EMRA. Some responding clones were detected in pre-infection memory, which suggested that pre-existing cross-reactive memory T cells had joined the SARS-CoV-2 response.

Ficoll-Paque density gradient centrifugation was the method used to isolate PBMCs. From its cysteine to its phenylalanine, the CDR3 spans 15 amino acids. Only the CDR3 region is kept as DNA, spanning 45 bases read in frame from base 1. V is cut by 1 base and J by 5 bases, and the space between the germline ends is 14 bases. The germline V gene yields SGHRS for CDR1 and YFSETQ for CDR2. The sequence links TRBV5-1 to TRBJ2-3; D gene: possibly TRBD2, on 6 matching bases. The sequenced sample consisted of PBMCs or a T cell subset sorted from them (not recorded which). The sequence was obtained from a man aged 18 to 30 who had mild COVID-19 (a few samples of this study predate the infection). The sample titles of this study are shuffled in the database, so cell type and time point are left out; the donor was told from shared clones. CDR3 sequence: CASSLLRGDGDTQYF. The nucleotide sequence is TGCGCCAGCAGCTTGCTTCGCGGGGATGGAGATACGCAGTATTTT.